Shown below are 8 T cell receptor beta chains from a single sample sequenced in a study of PD-1 blockade in classical Hodgkin lymphoma. The time point: newly diagnosed, previously untreated cHL patient sample. Sequencing used immunoSEQ multiplex PCR; TCRdb keeps in-frame clones, though not all of them. The sample shows some 49,000 clones, approximately 90% of them seen only once. The sequencing input was peripheral blood mononuclear cells (PBMCs). The origin of the receptors is a human donor with classical Hodgkin lymphoma.

The genes are TRBV5-1 and TRBJ2-4; perhaps D is TRBD1 or TRBD2 (5 bases each). The CDR3 extends over 14 amino acids. CDR1 and CDR2 from the germline V gene are SGHRS and YFSETQ. V shed 6 bases and J shed 8 bases, with 18 bases lying between them. This chain's CDR3 is CASMEDPGADIQYF. Here the CDR3 DNA reads TGCGCCAGCATGGAGGACCCCGGGGCGGACATTCAGTACTTC.

This clone showed up just once. The V gene is TRBV2, the J gene TRBJ2-3; D not certain. CDR1 is SNHLY and CDR2 is FYNNEI in the germline V gene. There are 11 residues in the CDR3. The ends were cut back, 3 bases at V and 3 bases at J, with 1 base in the middle. Here the CDR3 DNA reads TGTGCCAGCAGTGATACAGATACGCAGTATTTT. It translates to CASSDTDTQYF.

J is TRBJ1-1 and V is TRBV27; D is undetermined. The CDR3 loop spans 13 amino acids. The germline gives CDR1 MNHEY, CDR2 SMNVEV (reference sequence). V was clipped by 3 bases and J by 1 base, with 6 bases between them. The chain's CDR3 is CASSFEGNTEAFF. CDR3 coding DNA: TGTGCCAGCAGTTTCGAAGGGAACACTGAAGCTTTCTTT.

The chain couples TRBV6-5 to TRBJ2-3; D remains unclear. CDR3 length equals 16 residues. CDR1 is MNHEY, CDR2 SVGAGI, per germline. V gave up 2 bases and J gave up 4 bases, with 16 bases separating them. CDR3 residues: CASSYEAPLLADTQYF. The CDR3 DNA follows: TGTGCCAGCAGTTACGAGGCGCCCCTTCTGGCAGATACGCAGTATTTT.

V and J are TRBV5-4 and TRBJ2-1; TRBD2 matches at 10 bases. The V gene's germline CDR1 is SGHNT and CDR2 YYREEE (reference sequence). The trim removed 2 bases at V and 3 bases at J, leaving 5 bases unmatched. The CDR3 spans 16 residues. CDR3 sequence: CASSFWASGGYNEQFF. CDR3 DNA sequence: TGTGCCAGCAGCTTTTGGGCTAGCGGGGGCTACAATGAGCAGTTCTTC.

This clone was detected a few times. The rearrangement uses TRBV19 and TRBJ2-7, with D possibly TRBD2 on 6 matching bases. Germline CDR1 LNHDA, CDR2 SQIVND (reference sequence). The V and J ends lost 5 bases and 8 bases respectively, with 16 bases between them. The CDR3 is 13 residues long. Here the CDR3 DNA reads TGTGCCAGTAGTCTTTCCCCGGGGGTAAAGCAGTACTTC. Its protein is CASSLSPGVKQYF.

This rearrangement joins TRBV27 to TRBJ2-1; 9 bases agree with TRBD1. The germline gives CDR1 MNHEY, CDR2 SMNVEV (reference sequence). V trimming: 6 bases; J trimming: 7 bases; junction bases outside the gene matches: 10. This CDR3 comprises 15 residues. The CDR3 sequence: CASRPQGAPGNEQFF. CDR3 DNA: TGTGCCAGCAGGCCACAGGGGGCCCCGGGGAATGAGCAGTTCTTC.

This chain uses TRBV11-2 with TRBJ1-2; D is unclear. The CDR3 covers 12 residues. Per germline, CDR1 SGHAT and CDR2 FQNNGV. V shed 0 bases and J shed 8 bases, with 7 bases lying between them. This CDR3 is CASSLEARGYTF. The CDR3, as DNA: TGTGCCAGCAGCTTAGAAGCGAGGGGCTACACCTTC.